Listed below are T cell receptor beta chains from one sample, sequenced in a study of cytomegalovirus exposure and HLA in healthy donors. Using immunoSEQ multiplex PCR, the repertoire was profiled, and TCRdb retains in-frame clones only, with some absent. Of almost 200,000 clones in the sample, just over 75% were seen once. The sequenced sample was PBMCs. These receptors originate from a man aged 30 to 39 in good health and CMV-seronegative. The CDR3 runs from the conserved cysteine through the conserved F or W. Each record gives: D gene, J gene, clone size, V gene, CDR3 protein, CDR3 DNA. The D gene is left open where the match is weak. Clone size, where shown, is once, few, many, or a class for clones that have expanded.

>.|TRBJ2-3|.|TRBV1
CTSSQQPGEGTDTQYF
TGCACCAGCAGCCAGCAGCCAGGGGAAGGCACAGATACGCAGTATTTT
>TRBD2|TRBJ2-7|.|TRBV6-1
CASSEGGSGEQYF
TGTGCCAGCAGTGAGGGCGGGAGTGGGGAGCAGTACTTC
>.|TRBJ1-1|.|TRBV16
CASSQSETEAFF
TGTGCCAGCAGCCAATCAGAGACTGAAGCTTTCTTT
>TRBD1|TRBJ1-5|.|TRBV28
CASSLYRGLSNQPQHF
TGTGCCAGCAGTTTATACAGGGGGCTGAGCAATCAGCCCCAGCATTTT
>TRBD1|TRBJ2-5|.|TRBV18
CASSIQGNFQETQYF
TGTGCCAGCTCAATACAGGGGAACTTCCAAGAGACCCAGTACTTC
>TRBD2|TRBJ2-3|.|TRBV15
CATSPRQAGAPDTQYF
TGTGCCACCAGCCCCCGTCAGGCGGGAGCCCCAGATACGCAGTATTTT
>.|TRBJ1-2|.|TRBV2
CASSEASGGYTF
TGTGCCAGCAGTGAAGCCTCAGGCGGCTACACCTTC
>.|TRBJ2-7|few|TRBV7-8
CASSLAVDSIYYEQYF
TGTGCCAGCAGCTTAGCCGTAGACAGTATCTACTACGAGCAGTACTTC
>.|TRBJ2-4|.|TRBV4-1
CASSPLGTGVAKNIQYF
TGCGCCAGCAGCCCCCTAGGCACGGGAGTGGCCAAAAACATTCAGTACTTC
>TRBD1|TRBJ2-7|once|TRBV29-1
CSVTGQGSYEQYF
TGCAGCGTCACAGGACAGGGTAGCTACGAGCAGTACTTC
>TRBD2|TRBJ2-2|.|TRBV15
CATSRPSGLAGAWELFF
TGTGCCACCAGCAGACCATCGGGGCTAGCGGGAGCTTGGGAGCTGTTTTTT
>.|TRBJ2-7|.|TRBV20-1
CSVDSSEQYF
TGCAGTGTCGACAGTAGCGAGCAGTACTTC
>TRBD2|TRBJ2-7|few|TRBV28
CASSGSGSTLYEQYF
TGTGCCAGCAGCGGCAGCGGGAGTACCCTTTACGAGCAGTACTTC
>.|TRBJ1-4|.|TRBV5-1
CASSFQATNEKLFF
TGCGCCAGCAGCTTTCAGGCAACTAATGAAAAACTGTTTTTT
>.|TRBJ2-2|few|TRBV5-1
CASSLVGGTNTGELFF
TGCGCCAGCAGCTTGGTAGGCGGAACGAACACCGGGGAGCTGTTTTTT
>.|TRBJ2-2|.|TRBV14
CASSPTLWTGELFF
TGTGCCAGCAGCCCGACACTTTGGACCGGGGAGCTGTTTTTT
>.|TRBJ2-2|few|TRBV11-3
CASSLEGWGSSGELFF
TGTGCCAGCAGCTTAGAGGGTTGGGGCAGCTCCGGGGAGCTGTTTTTT
>.|TRBJ2-3|.|TRBV5-6
CASSSRRSGWGDSTDTQYF
TGTGCCAGCAGCTCCCGCAGGAGCGGATGGGGAGATAGCACAGATACGCAGTATTTT
>.|TRBJ2-3|.|TRBV5-4
CASSLVLGGATDTQYF
TGTGCCAGCAGCTTAGTTCTAGGCGGGGCCACAGATACGCAGTATTTT
>.|TRBJ1-6|once|TRBV5-1
CASSRYSGTPSSYNSPLHF
TGCGCCAGCAGTCGATACTCCGGGACACCGAGCTCCTATAATTCACCCCTCCACTTT
>.|TRBJ2-7|.|TRBV10-3
CAISESAGAAYEQYF
TGTGCCATCAGTGAGTCTGCAGGGGCCGCCTACGAGCAGTACTTC
>TRBD2|TRBJ2-1|.|TRBV7-3
CASSFIPGTSGSGEQFF
TGTGCCAGCAGCTTCATCCCCGGGACTAGCGGGAGTGGTGAGCAGTTCTTC
>TRBD1|TRBJ2-5|.|TRBV2
CASEGARNQETQYF
TGTGCCAGCGAGGGGGCCCGAAACCAAGAGACCCAGTACTTC
>TRBD1|TRBJ2-2|.|TRBV27
CASSLWDRATLNTGELFF
TGTGCCAGCAGTTTATGGGACAGGGCAACTCTCAACACCGGGGAGCTGTTTTTT
>TRBD1|TRBJ1-2|.|TRBV28
CASSPQGARGFGYTF
TGTGCCAGCAGCCCACAGGGGGCGAGGGGATTTGGCTACACCTTC
>.|TRBJ2-1|.|TRBV4-1
CASSLLSGATYNEQFF
TGCGCCAGCAGCCTTTTATCAGGGGCAACCTACAATGAGCAGTTCTTC
>.|TRBJ1-1|.|TRBV7-3
CASSSRGSPIQNTEAFF
TGTGCCAGCAGCTCAAGGGGCTCGCCGATTCAGAACACTGAAGCTTTCTTT
>TRBD1|TRBJ1-2|.|TRBV5-8
CASLQDRVLANYGYTF
TGTGCCAGCTTACAGGACAGGGTTTTGGCTAACTATGGCTACACCTTC
>.|TRBJ2-1|.|TRBV5-1
CASSPTYNSYNEQFF
TGCGCCAGCAGCCCAACGTACAACTCCTACAATGAGCAGTTCTTC
>TRBD2|TRBJ2-2|.|TRBV4-2
CASRLALNTGELFF
TGTGCCAGCAGACTAGCGCTGAACACCGGGGAGCTGTTTTTT
>TRBD2|TRBJ2-2|.|TRBV4-1
CASSQDPLAGVNTGELFF
TGCGCCAGCAGCCAAGATCCACTAGCGGGAGTAAACACCGGGGAGCTGTTTTTT
>.|TRBJ1-6|.|TRBV27
CASRRPGTIFSPLHF
TGTGCCAGCAGGAGGCCCGGGACAATCTTTTCACCCCTCCACTTT
>.|TRBJ2-1|.|TRBV27
CASSLSGYGAYNEQFF
TGTGCCAGCAGTTTATCAGGGTATGGGGCGTACAATGAGCAGTTCTTC
>TRBD1|TRBJ1-4|.|TRBV10-2
CASSDSGQINEKLFF
TGCGCCAGCAGTGACTCGGGACAGATAAATGAAAAACTGTTTTTT
>.|TRBJ1-1|few|TRBV7-3
CASSLSRNTEAFF
TGTGCCAGCAGCTTGTCCAGAAACACTGAAGCTTTCTTT
>.|TRBJ2-6|few|TRBV6-5
CASSLTGKAGANVLTF
TGTGCCAGCAGTTTAACAGGGAAGGCTGGGGCCAACGTCCTGACTTTC
>.|TRBJ2-1|.|TRBV4-1
CASSQHSGNEQFF
TGCGCCAGCAGCCAGCATTCGGGGAATGAGCAGTTCTTC
>TRBD2|TRBJ2-1|.|TRBV19
CASSMRESRRGNNEQFF
TGTGCCAGTAGTATGAGAGAAAGTCGGCGGGGGAACAATGAGCAGTTCTTC
>TRBD1|TRBJ1-1|.|TRBV11-2
CASSLVDRVGTEAFF
TGTGCCAGCAGCTTAGTAGACAGGGTGGGCACTGAAGCTTTCTTT
>TRBD2|TRBJ2-3|.|TRBV10-3
CAISESFGSGRTDTQYF
TGTGCCATCAGTGAATCCTTCGGGAGCGGGAGAACAGATACGCAGTATTTT
>.|TRBJ2-7|.|TRBV5-4
CATRTGTYEQYF
TGTGCCACCCGGACGGGGACCTACGAGCAGTACTTC
>.|TRBJ1-1|few|TRBV4-1
CASSQLVVLEAFF
TGCGCCAGCAGCCAACTGGTGGTTCTAGAAGCTTTCTTT
>TRBD2|TRBJ2-5|.|TRBV29-1
CSVEPRGEGETQYF
TGCAGCGTTGAACCCCGGGGGGAAGGGGAGACCCAGTACTTC
>TRBD1|TRBJ2-3|.|TRBV6-1
CASSDWRQGASDTQYF
TGTGCCAGCAGTGACTGGAGACAGGGGGCTTCAGATACGCAGTATTTT
>.|TRBJ2-2|few|TRBV4-1
CASSQDTSFGTGELFF
TGCGCCAGCAGCCAGGACACTAGCTTCGGGACCGGGGAGCTGTTTTTT
>.|TRBJ1-2|.|TRBV18
CASSPLQGRDNYGYTF
TGTGCCAGCTCACCACTTCAGGGGAGGGATAACTATGGCTACACCTTC
>.|TRBJ2-7|.|TRBV10-2
CALAEGDGPYEQYF
TGCGCTCTCGCAGAGGGGGACGGCCCCTACGAGCAGTACTTC
>.|TRBJ2-7|once|TRBV7-2
CASSFNSYEQYF
TGTGCCAGCAGCTTCAATTCCTACGAGCAGTACTTC
>.|TRBJ1-5|.|TRBV18
CASSFAHSQPQHF
TGTGCCAGCTCCTTCGCTCATAGTCAGCCCCAGCATTTT
>.|TRBJ2-3|.|TRBV15
CATSRDLRREIDTQYF
TGTGCCACCAGCAGAGATCTGCGCCGAGAGATAGATACGCAGTATTTT
>TRBD1|TRBJ1-5|.|TRBV19
CASSIYPGQGAHQPQHF
TGTGCCAGTAGTATCTATCCGGGACAGGGGGCTCATCAGCCCCAGCATTTT
>TRBD1|TRBJ2-2|.|TRBV18
CASSPVGTGNTGELFF
TGTGCCAGCTCACCGGTTGGGACAGGGAACACCGGGGAGCTGTTTTTT
>.|TRBJ1-2|.|TRBV7-9
CASSSQGNNYGYTF
TGTGCCAGCAGCTCACAGGGTAATAACTATGGCTACACCTTC
>TRBD2|TRBJ2-3|once|TRBV11-3
CASSTGLAGAVDTQYF
TGTGCCAGCAGCACGGGACTAGCGGGAGCCGTAGATACGCAGTATTTT
>TRBD2|TRBJ2-5|once|TRBV29-1
CSVGPLASGIGETQYF
TGCAGCGTTGGCCCTCTGGCTAGCGGGATAGGGGAGACCCAGTACTTC
>.|TRBJ2-7|.|TRBV6-1
CASSDRQTYEQYF
TGTGCCAGCAGTGACCGACAGACCTACGAGCAGTACTTC
>TRBD1|TRBJ1-2|once|TRBV27
CAIGTDYGYTF
TGTGCCATCGGGACAGACTATGGCTACACCTTC
>.|TRBJ2-2|.|TRBV5-1
CASSAGTLTGELFF
TGCGCCAGCAGCGCCGGGACACTCACCGGGGAGCTGTTTTTT
>.|TRBJ1-3|.|TRBV19
CASIDRSSGNTIYF
TGTGCCAGTATCGACAGGAGCTCTGGAAACACCATATATTTT